This T cell receptor (beta chain) stems from a study of blood T cells in healthy people across ages. V lost 0 bases and J lost 4; bases outside the gene matches: 11. In germline, CDR1 is MNHEY, CDR2 SVGAGI. CDR3 length equals 18 residues. The use of a sample-barcoded 5' primer and a J-beta primer mix characterized a second PCR of roughly 7 to 11 cycles. MiXCR, run by TCRdb on the 5' RACE reads, gives a single entry per CDR3 protein. Of over 600,000 distinct CDR3 sequences listed, 40% to 45% are singletons. Study-level points and caveats: Comparison with aged donors showed that long-lived donors had more naive CD4+ cells and higher diversity.

This clonotype occurred a few times. As yet, its antigen is unknown. This sequence was found in an elderly man in good health. J is TRBJ2-1 and V is TRBV6-5, with 8 bases fitting TRBD2. Sequenced input: blood. Here the CDR3 DNA reads TGTGCCAGCAGTTACTCCACTTATAGCGGGGCCGGATACAATGAGCAGTTCTTC. As protein: CASSYSTYSGAGYNEQFF.